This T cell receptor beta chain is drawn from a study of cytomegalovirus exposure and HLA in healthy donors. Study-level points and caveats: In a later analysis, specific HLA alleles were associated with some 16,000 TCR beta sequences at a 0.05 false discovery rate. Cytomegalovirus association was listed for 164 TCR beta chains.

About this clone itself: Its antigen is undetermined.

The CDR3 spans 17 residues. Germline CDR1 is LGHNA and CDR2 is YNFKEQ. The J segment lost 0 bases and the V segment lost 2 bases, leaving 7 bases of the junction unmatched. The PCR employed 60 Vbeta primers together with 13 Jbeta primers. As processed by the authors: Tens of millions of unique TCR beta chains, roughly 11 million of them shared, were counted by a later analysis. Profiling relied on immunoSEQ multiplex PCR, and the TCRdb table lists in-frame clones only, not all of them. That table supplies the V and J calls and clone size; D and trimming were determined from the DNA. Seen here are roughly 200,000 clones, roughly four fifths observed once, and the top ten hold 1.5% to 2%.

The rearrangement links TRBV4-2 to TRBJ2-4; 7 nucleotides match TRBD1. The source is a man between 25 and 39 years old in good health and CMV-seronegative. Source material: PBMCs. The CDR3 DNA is TGTGCCAGCAGCCAACGGACAGGAGACCTAGCCAAAAACATTCAGTACTTC. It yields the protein CASSQRTGDLAKNIQYF.